What follows are 15 T cell receptor beta chains derived from one specimen sequenced in a study of fetal regulatory T cell absence and autoimmunity. The table came from immunoSEQ multiplex PCR; TCRdb's copy has only in-frame clones and leaves some out. The sample yields 95,000 to 100,000 clones, more than 70% seen once. Source material: pancreas tissue. The receptors here all came from a male donor with IPEX syndrome.

This chain connects TRBV10-2 to TRBJ2-2; 10 bases are shared with TRBD2. This CDR3 has 15 residues. The trim removed 4 bases at V and 4 bases at J, leaving 3 bases unmatched. The germline V gene encodes CDR1 WSHSY and CDR2 SAAADI. The CDR3 reads CASSGTSGGTGELFF. The DNA of the CDR3 is TGCGCCAGCAGTGGGACTAGCGGAGGCACCGGGGAGCTGTTTTTT.

J is TRBJ2-3 and V is TRBV15, with 9 bases lining up with TRBD1. Germline CDR1 reads LNHNV; CDR2 reads YYDKDF (reference sequence). This CDR3 is 15 amino acids long. V was pared by 3 bases and J by 3 bases, with 4 bases of the junction left unmatched. CDR3 residues: CATSSGQGRTDTQYF. The CDR3 bases are TGTGCCACCAGCAGCGGACAGGGGAGGACAGATACGCAGTATTTT. Full variable domain (missing parts from reference TRBV15 and TRBJ2-3): DAMVIQNPRYQVTQFGKPVTLSCSQTLNHNVMYWYQQKSSQAPKLLFHYYDKDFNNEADTPDNFQSRRPNTSFCFLDIRSPGLGDTAMYLCATSSGQGRTDTQYFGPGTRLTVL.

The rearrangement links TRBV29-1 to TRBJ1-2; maybe TRBD1 (5 bases). This CDR3 contains 11 residues. Trimming left V 4 bases short and J 4 bases short, with 7 bases between. Germline CDR1 SQVTM, CDR2 ANQGSEA. The CDR3 is CSVGGIYGYTF. In DNA, the CDR3 is TGCAGCGTTGGGGGGATCTATGGCTACACCTTC.

The sample holds one count of this clone. The J gene is TRBJ2-5, the V gene TRBV5-1, with D tentatively TRBD2 (5 bases). CDR1 is SGHRS and CDR2 is YFSETQ in the germline V gene. The CDR3 length is 13 residues. V was cut by 4 bases and J by 5 bases, with 12 bases left in between. This CDR3 reads CASSRLSVETQYF. CDR3 DNA sequence: TGCGCCAGCAGCAGACTTAGCGTGGAGACCCAGTACTTC.

V and J are TRBV4-3 and TRBJ2-7; unclear D gene. V lost 0 bases, J lost 2 bases, and 11 bases lay in between. CDR1 and CDR2 (germline): LGHNA, YSLEER. This CDR3 is 15 amino acids long. Here the CDR3 reads CASSQEWHSPYEQYF. DNA for the CDR3: TGCGCCAGCAGCCAAGAGTGGCACTCACCCTACGAGCAGTACTTC.

The gene calls are TRBV2 and TRBJ2-7, with 13 bases that match TRBD2. Looked up from germline, CDR1 is SNHLY and CDR2 is FYNNEI. This CDR3 has 17 amino acids. The V and J ends lost 6 bases and 2 bases, in that order; junction bases with no gene match: 10. The CDR3 is CASSDDPTSGGAYEQYF. CDR3 DNA: TGTGCCAGCAGCGACGACCCTACTAGCGGGGGGGCCTACGAGCAGTACTTC.

V is TRBV4-1 and J is TRBJ2-2, with 13 bases fitting TRBD2. The ends lost 4 bases at V and 5 bases at J; junction bases unmatched: 10. From germline, CDR1 is MGHRA and CDR2 YSYEKL. The CDR3 length is 18 residues. CDR3 loop: CASSRSRTSGGGTGELFF. The DNA of the CDR3 is TGCGCCAGCAGCCGTTCTCGGACTAGCGGGGGCGGAACCGGGGAGCTGTTTTTT.

The chain joins TRBV5-1 to TRBJ2-6; the D gene is possibly TRBD2 (6 bases). Germline V gene lookup returns CDR1 SGHRS and CDR2 YFSETQ. The CDR3 is made up of 18 amino acids. The V gene lost 3 bases and the J gene lost 7 bases, with 23 bases spanning the gap. The DNA for the CDR3 is TGCGCCAGCAGCTCCCACCCGGCGGGGCGACGAAGTGCCAACGTCCTGACTTTC. Its translation is CASSSHPAGRRSANVLTF.

Only a few counts were recorded for this clone. The chain uses TRBV5-1 and TRBJ2-2; D is uncertain. The germline V gene encodes CDR1 SGHRS and CDR2 YFSETQ. Trimming pared 0 bases from V and 2 bases from J, leaving 2 bases between. The CDR3 covers 13 residues. The CDR3, as DNA: TGCGCCAGCAGCTTGGTCAACACCGGGGAGCTGTTTTTT. Translated: CASSLVNTGELFF.

The rearrangement links TRBV30 to TRBJ2-7; weak D call: TRBD2 (6 bases). This CDR3 has 12 residues. V was cut by 2 bases and J by 6 bases, with 11 bases left in between. Germline CDR1 reads GTSNPN; CDR2 reads SVGIG (reference sequence). CDR3 nucleotides: TGTGCCTGGAGTCTCACTAGCCTCGAGCAGTACTTC. It codes for CAWSLTSLEQYF.

In DNA form, the CDR3 reads TGTGCCAGCAGCCCCTACCGAGCAAACCAAGAGACCCAGTACTTC. This encodes CASSPYRANQETQYF. V and J are TRBV7-6 and TRBJ2-5, with D uncertain. This CDR3 spans 15 amino acids. The V and J ends lost 5 bases and 0 bases respectively, with 13 bases between them. Germline values: CDR1 SGHVS, CDR2 FNYEAQ.

This clone was observed once. The chain is built from TRBV6-1 and TRBJ2-1, with TRBD2 matching over 11 bases. V lost 2 bases, J lost 7 bases, and 4 bases stayed unmatched. CDR3 size: 15 residues. The V gene's germline CDR1 is MNHNS and CDR2 SASEGT. CDR3 sequence: CASSELTSGGNEQFF. The CDR3 coding sequence is TGTGCCAGCAGTGAACTCACTAGCGGGGGAAATGAGCAGTTCTTC.

The genes are TRBV19 and TRBJ1-2; D ambiguous. The V end lost 1 base, the J end lost 1 base, and 10 bases lay between the germline ends. The V gene's germline CDR1 is LNHDA and CDR2 SQIVND (reference sequence). The CDR3 is made up of 15 amino acids. CDR3 coding DNA: TGTGCCAGTAGTATAGGCTCTGAACATAACTATGGCTACACCTTC. As protein: CASSIGSEHNYGYTF.

The chain has TRBV4-1 and TRBJ1-5, with 11 bases that match TRBD1. V trimming: 0 bases; J trimming: 5 bases; junction bases outside the gene matches: 6. Germline CDR1 and CDR2: MGHRA and YSYEKL. This CDR3 has 17 residues. As DNA, the CDR3 is TGCGCCAGCAGCCAAGAATGGGGGGGACAGGGGGATCAGCCCCAGCATTTT. It encodes CASSQEWGGQGDQPQHF.

A word on this clone: Additional DNA sequences in this sample encode the identical CDR3. The chain joins TRBV5-1 to TRBJ1-2; 7 bases map to TRBD1. CDR3 length: 13 residues. V lost 0 bases, J lost 4 bases, and 0 bases stayed unmatched. The V gene's germline CDR1 is SGHRS and CDR2 YFSETQ. The CDR3 DNA reads as TGCGCCAGCAGCTTGGACAGGGGCTATGGCTACACCTTC. Its protein is CASSLDRGYGYTF. Combining the CDR3 with reference TRBV5-1 and TRBJ1-2 gives the whole variable domain KAGVTQTPRYLIKTRGQQVTLSCSPISGHRSVSWYQQTPGQGLQFLFEYFSETQRNKGNFPGRFSGRQFSNSRSEMNVSTLELGDSALYLCASSLDRGYGYTFGSGTRLTVV.